This is a list of T cell receptor beta chains from one sample in a study of Graves' ophthalmopathy and Graves' hyperthyroidism. TCRdb passed the multiplex PCR reads through MiXCR, listing each CDR3 protein once. The sample consists of about 1.2 million distinct CDR3 sequences, about 38% of them appearing once. Sequenced: peripheral blood or thyroid tissue (not recorded which). The receptors originated from an adult man with Graves' hyperthyroidism. The CDR3 runs from the conserved cysteine through the conserved F or W. D genes are given only for firm matches. Where a row states a size, it is once, few, many or the class of an expanded clone; other rows omit it.

>-|TRBJ1-1|TRBV15|-
CATSRGGTPRTEAFF
TGTGCCACCAGCAGAGGGGGCACCCCCAGGACTGAAGCTTTCTTT
>TRBD1|TRBJ1-2|TRBV7-7|-
CASREGQGAGYTF
TGTGCCAGCAGAGAGGGACAGGGGGCGGGCTACACCTTC
>TRBD1|TRBJ1-1|TRBV7-8|-
CASSPLRTGPTEAFF
TGTGCCAGCAGCCCCCTCCGGACAGGCCCCACTGAAGCTTTCTTT
>-|TRBJ1-1|TRBV29-1|many
CSVDGQGNTEAFF
TGCAGCGTTGATGGGCAGGGGAACACTGAAGCTTTCTTT
>TRBD1|TRBJ1-6|TRBV29-1|few
CSSRDRLYNSPLHF
TGCAGCTCCCGGGACAGATTGTATAATTCACCCCTCCACTTT
>-|TRBJ2-2|TRBV5-1|many
CASSLGAHGTGELFF
TGCGCCAGCAGCTTGGGGGCTCATGGGACCGGGGAGCTGTTTTTT
>-|TRBJ2-1|TRBV20-1|few
CSAGHNEQFF
TGCAGTGCGGGCCACAATGAGCAGTTCTTC
>TRBD1|TRBJ1-6|TRBV5-4|many
CASSSPGQGHSPLHF
TGTGCCAGCAGCTCGCCGGGACAGGGGCACTCACCCCTCCACTTT
>TRBD1|TRBJ2-7|TRBV2|few
CASGTGTDLYEQYF
TGTGCCAGCGGAACCGGGACAGACCTCTACGAGCAGTACTTC
>TRBD1|TRBJ2-6|TRBV19|once
CASSPGEYTGTGLSF
TGTGCCAGTAGTCCGGGAGAGTATACCGGGACAGGGCTCTCTTTC
>TRBD1|TRBJ1-6|TRBV6-5|many
CASSPWDRNSPLHF
TGTGCCAGCAGCCCTTGGGACAGAAATTCACCCCTCCACTTT
>TRBD2|TRBJ2-7|TRBV7-6|many
CASSLADGLAGEYEQYF
TGTGCCAGCAGCTTAGCGGATGGACTAGCGGGAGAATACGAGCAGTACTTC
>TRBD2|TRBJ2-7|TRBV9|many
CASSSDTSAGSEQYF
TGTGCCAGCAGCTCGGACACTAGCGCGGGGAGCGAGCAGTACTTC
>TRBD1|TRBJ2-7|TRBV20-1|few
CSARATGQGIYEQYF
TGCAGTGCTAGAGCCACGGGACAGGGTATCTACGAGCAGTACTTC
>TRBD1|TRBJ1-1|TRBV5-5|-
CASSQDGTANTEAFF
TGCGCCAGCAGCCAGGACGGGACAGCGAACACTGAAGCTTTCTTT
>-|TRBJ1-5|TRBV20-1|many
CSALGRGSQPQHF
TGCAGTGCCCTCGGCCGGGGTAGTCAGCCCCAGCATTTT
>TRBD1|TRBJ1-2|TRBV6-5|few
CASSYAASRDSQANYGYTF
TGTGCCAGCAGTTACGCCGCCTCGAGGGACAGTCAAGCTAACTATGGCTACACCTTC
>TRBD2|TRBJ2-1|TRBV2|-
CASSDSGSNNEQFF
TGTGCCAGCAGTGACAGCGGGAGTAACAATGAGCAGTTCTTC
>-|TRBJ1-1|TRBV10-3|many
CAISPTDTNTEAFF
TGTGCCATCAGCCCTACAGATACGAACACTGAAGCTTTCTTT
>-|TRBJ1-1|TRBV10-3|-
CAISEPGRTEAFF
TGTGCCATCAGTGAGCCCGGACGGACTGAAGCTTTCTTT
>-|TRBJ2-2|TRBV11-2|few
CASSLTVGFRRTGELFF
TGTGCCAGCAGCCTAACTGTAGGATTCAGACGAACCGGGGAGCTGTTTTTT
>-|TRBJ2-5|TRBV10-3|-
CASSYSGGDRETQYF
TGTGCCAGCAGTTACTCGGGCGGGGACCGAGAGACCCAGTACTTC
>TRBD2|TRBJ2-1|TRBV25-1|few
CASSSAGTSGRNEQFF
TGTGCCAGCAGTTCAGCAGGGACTAGCGGGAGGAATGAGCAGTTCTTC
>-|TRBJ2-2|TRBV7-3|-
CASSPGGRAGELFF
TGTGCCAGCAGCCCAGGGGGGAGAGCTGGGGAGCTGTTTTTT
>TRBD2|TRBJ2-5|TRBV10-3|-
CACGLAQETQYF
TGTGCCTGCGGACTAGCCCAAGAGACCCAGTACTTC
>-|TRBJ2-7|TRBV30|-
CASSWSTYEQYF
TGTGCCTCCTCCTGGTCAACCTACGAGCAGTACTTC
>TRBD2|TRBJ2-7|TRBV12-3/TRBV12-4|many
CASSRPGLTQF
TGTGCCAGCAGTCGCCCGGGACTAACACAATTC
>TRBD2|TRBJ2-7|TRBV7-2|many
CASSLRHSSPGLMSEQYF
TGTGCCAGCAGCCTCAGGCACTCGAGCCCGGGACTAATGAGCGAGCAGTACTTC
>TRBD2|TRBJ2-7|TRBV5-5|-
CASSITSGVFYEQCF
TGTGCCAGCAGCATCACTAGCGGGGTCTTCTACGAGCAGTGCTTC
>TRBD1|TRBJ1-3|TRBV29-1|once
CSVVQGAPGF
TGCAGCGTTGTACAGGGGGCGCCAGGTTTT
>-|TRBJ2-2|TRBV10-2|once
CASSDNMGVGELFF
TGCGCCAGCAGTGATAATATGGGGGTCGGGGAGCTGTTTTTT
>-|TRBJ1-1|TRBV6-2/TRBV6-3|-
CASSQTRGGGTEAFF
TGTGCCAGCAGTCAAACCAGGGGAGGAGGAACTGAAGCTTTCTTT
>-|TRBJ2-2|TRBV9|few
CASSVVRDLGELFF
TGTGCCAGCAGCGTAGTTCGGGACCTCGGGGAGCTGTTTTTT